One TCR beta chain is described in this entry. These data originate in a study of T cell changes during pregnancy in multiple sclerosis. TCRdb keeps only in-frame clones here, not all; method: immunoSEQ multiplex PCR. The sample gives approximately 46,000 clones, 89% of which show up once; approximately 1.1% is in the top ten. V lost 3 bases to trimming and J lost 2 bases; unmatched junction nucleotides: 5. Per the germline V gene, CDR1 is SEHNR and CDR2 is FQNEAQ (reference sequence). CDR3 length: 15 residues. Sequencing was performed on CD4+ T cells from peripheral blood mononuclear cells, taken after pregnancy. J is TRBJ2-3 and V is TRBV7-9; the match to TRBD1 covers 7 bases. This TCR came from a female donor with multiple sclerosis, enrolled in a pregnancy study. CDR3: CASSLGDRSTDTQYF. In nucleotides, the CDR3 is TGTGCCAGCAGCTTGGGGGACAGATCCACAGATACGCAGTATTTT.